These 25 T cell receptor beta chains originate from one sample sequenced in a study of blood T cell repertoires in COVID-19. Sequencing was performed with immunoSEQ multiplex PCR; in TCRdb, only in-frame clones are kept and a portion is missing. There are roughly 130,000 clones in the sample; over 65% occur only once, and approximately 15% lies in the top ten. The sequenced material came from peripheral blood. These receptors were taken from a man in his forties or fifties with acute or convalescent COVID-19.

The V gene is TRBV10-3, the J gene TRBJ1-1; weak D call: TRBD1 (6 bases). The V gene lost 1 base and the J gene lost 2 bases, with 14 bases spanning the gap. Germline assignment: CDR1 ENHRY and CDR2 SYGVKD. CDR3 length equals 16 residues. CDR3 loop: CAISELAGTLNTEAFF. CDR3 DNA sequence: TGTGCCATCAGTGAGTTAGCCGGGACACTTAACACTGAAGCTTTCTTT.

V and J are TRBV2 and TRBJ2-5; 7 bases are a match to TRBD2. Trimming cost V 8 bases and J 0 bases; bases outside gene matches: 9. CDR3 length: 15 amino acids. Germline CDR1 and CDR2: SNHLY and FYNNEI. Here the CDR3 reads CASSLADLDQETQYF. CDR3 in DNA: TGTGCCAGCTCGCTAGCGGACCTAGACCAAGAGACCCAGTACTTC.

The rearrangement joins TRBV5-1 to TRBJ2-7; the D gene is possibly TRBD1 (6 bases). V was pared by 9 bases and J by 2 bases, with 12 bases between. This CDR3 spans 12 amino acids. Germline loops: CDR1 SGHRS, CDR2 YFSETQ. This chain's CDR3 is CATKGEPYEQYV. DNA of the CDR3: TGCGCCACGAAGGGGGAGCCCTACGAGCAGTACGTC.

J is TRBJ1-5 and V is TRBV9; TRBD1 is a possible D gene (6 bases). Germline V CDR1 and CDR2: SGDLS, YYNGEE. Trimming took 4 bases from V and 1 from J, leaving 18 bases between them. The length of the CDR3 is 17 residues. CDR3 DNA sequence: TGTGCCAGCAGCCCTCGGGGAGGGGGAGAGAGCAATCAGCCCCAGCATTTT. It translates to CASSPRGGGESNQPQHF.

V is TRBV7-8 and J is TRBJ2-1; possible D gene TRBD1, 6 bases. CDR3 length: 15 residues. Germline V gene data show CDR1 as SGHVS and CDR2 as FQNEAQ. Trimming took 5 bases from V and 1 from J, leaving 12 bases between them. Here the CDR3 DNA reads TGTGCCAGCAGCCCGGGACACGTATCCTACAATGAGCAGTTCTTC. As protein: CASSPGHVSYNEQFF.

This clone appeared a single time. The CDR3 sequence is CASSWTSGVETQYF. The CDR3 region has the DNA TGCGCCAGCAGCTGGACTAGCGGTGTAGAGACCCAGTACTTC. The rearrangement uses TRBV5-1 and TRBJ2-5; 10 nucleotides line up with TRBD2. The germline V gene encodes CDR1 SGHRS and CDR2 YFSETQ. After removal of 3 bases from V and 4 bases from J, the junction contained 3 bases not matched to a gene. CDR3 size: 14 residues.

The rearrangement links TRBV19 to TRBJ2-6; D might be TRBD2 (6 bases). Germline lookup yields CDR1 LNHDA and CDR2 SQIVND (reference sequence). The CDR3 totals 15 residues. Trimming stripped 3 bases from V and 4 bases from J, with 10 bases between. The CDR3 sequence: CASSIGRLGANVLTF. For the CDR3, the DNA is TGTGCCAGTAGTATTGGGAGGTTGGGGGCCAACGTCCTGACTTTC.

The chain couples TRBV9 to TRBJ1-3, with a possible D match to TRBD1 (6 bases). V was trimmed by 4 bases and J by 4 bases, leaving 15 bases between them. CDR3 length: 15 amino acids. The germline V gene encodes CDR1 SGDLS and CDR2 YYNGEE. CDR3 coding DNA: TGTGCCAGCAGCCCTACCGGGGGGGGCGGAAACACCATATATTTT. Its protein product is CASSPTGGGGNTIYF.

About this clone itself: The sample holds other DNA sequences that translate to the same CDR3. The chain employs TRBV29-1 and TRBJ1-2; 9 nucleotides agree with TRBD1. The V and J ends lost 6 bases and 2 bases, in that order; junction bases with no gene match: 4. Germline V lookup: CDR1 SQVTM, CDR2 ANQGSEA. This CDR3 contains 13 residues. The CDR3 reads CSVKTGGNYGYTF. CDR3 nucleotide sequence: TGCAGCGTGAAGACAGGGGGAAACTATGGCTACACCTTC.

The genes are TRBV7-9 and TRBJ2-3; 11 bases agree with TRBD2. From germline, CDR1 is SEHNR and CDR2 FQNEAQ (reference sequence). CDR3 length: 16 amino acids. V lost 5 bases, J lost 1 base, and 5 bases stayed unmatched. The CDR3, as DNA: TGTGCCAGCAGCCCCCTACTAGCGGGGGGCACAGATACGCAGTATTTT. This encodes CASSPLLAGGTDTQYF.

This rearrangement joins TRBV19 to TRBJ2-7; the D gene is possibly TRBD2 (5 bases). Germline V CDR1 and CDR2: LNHDA, SQIVND (reference sequence). The CDR3 runs 14 residues. Trimming took off 8 bases at V and 1 base at J, with 15 bases between the two ends. CDR3: CASSRVVASYEQYV. CDR3 coding DNA: TGTGCCAGTTCGAGAGTGGTAGCGTCCTACGAGCAGTACGTC.

The chain links TRBV7-3 to TRBJ2-1; 8 positions match TRBD2. Germline V CDR1 and CDR2: SGHTA, FQGTGA. V was pared by 0 bases and J by 5 bases, with 3 bases of the junction left unmatched. The CDR3 totals 15 residues. The CDR3: CASSLTAGGHNEQFF. Written as DNA, the CDR3 is TGTGCCAGCAGCTTAACGGCGGGGGGTCACAATGAGCAGTTCTTC.

The chain uses TRBV4-1 and TRBJ1-5; D uncertain. This CDR3 contains 14 residues. Trimming took off 1 base at V and 2 bases at J, with 6 bases between the two ends. Germline V gives CDR1 MGHRA, CDR2 YSYEKL. CDR3 sequence: CASSQASGNQPQHF. The CDR3 DNA is TGCGCCAGCAGCCAAGCCAGCGGCAATCAGCCCCAGCATTTT.

This clone was found once. The V and J genes are TRBV5-6 and TRBJ1-4; TRBD1 matches 11 bases. The CDR3 extends over 16 amino acids. The V segment lost 2 bases and the J segment 7 bases; nucleotides outside the gene matches: 7. Looked up from germline, CDR1 is SGHDT and CDR2 is YYEEEE. The CDR3 DNA is TGTGCCAGCAGCTTACCCGGCGGGACAGGGGGTGAAAAACTGTTTTTT. The encoded protein is CASSLPGGTGGEKLFF.

The J gene is TRBJ2-7, the V gene TRBV3-1 (or the pseudogene TRBV3-2); 7 nucleotides match TRBD1. This CDR3 contains 14 residues. The V gene end was trimmed by 0 bases and the J gene end by 6 bases; junction bases not matched to a gene: 5. Germline V lookup: CDR1 LGHDT, CDR2 YNNKEL (reference sequence). The CDR3 region has the DNA TGTGCCAGCAGCCAAGAAGGGGCAGGGGGCGAGCAGTACGTC. Translating it yields CASSQEGAGGEQYV.

Here the CDR3 reads CASSLSLLAGGRNEQFF. The CDR3 nucleotides are TGCGCCAGCAGCTTGAGCCTACTAGCGGGGGGGAGAAATGAGCAGTTCTTC. This sequence joins TRBV5-1 and TRBJ2-1; 13 bases match TRBD2. This CDR3 is built from 17 residues. The junction had 8 bases not matched to a gene; V was cut back by 1 base and J by 7 bases. Germline loops: CDR1 SGHRS, CDR2 YFSETQ.

This sequence joins TRBV9 and TRBJ2-5; no reliable D call. Germline V CDR1 and CDR2: SGDLS, YYNGEE. Trimming stripped 2 bases from V and 1 base from J, with 9 bases between. The CDR3 has 14 residues. The CDR3 nucleotides read TGTGCCAGCAGCGTTATAGGAGCCCAAGAGACCCAGTACTTC. This encodes CASSVIGAQETQYF.

The chain is built from TRBV5-6 and TRBJ1-2; 7 bases agree with TRBD1. The germline V gene encodes CDR1 SGHDT and CDR2 YYEEEE. This CDR3 has 17 amino acids. V gave up 2 bases and J gave up 4 bases; unmatched junction bases: 14. The CDR3 loop is CASSFRDSRSDSYGYTF. The DNA for the CDR3 is TGTGCCAGCAGCTTTAGGGACAGCCGTTCAGACTCCTATGGCTACACCTTC.

This clone appeared once. The rearrangement uses TRBV2 and TRBJ2-7; 7 positions agree with TRBD1. Trimming removed 6 bases from V and 3 bases from J; junction bases left unmatched: 2. Germline assignment: CDR1 SNHLY and CDR2 FYNNEI. This CDR3 has 12 residues. This CDR3 is CASSRDSYEQYF. The CDR3 DNA is TGTGCCAGCAGCAGGGACAGCTACGAGCAGTACTTC.

For the CDR3, the DNA is TGTGCCAGCGCATCGGACAGGGTGAACACTGAAGCTTTCTTT. It yields the protein CASASDRVNTEAFF. The chain carries TRBV18 and TRBJ1-1; 8 bases line up with TRBD1. The V gene end was trimmed by 8 bases and the J gene end by 0 bases; junction bases not matched to a gene: 5. Germline lookup yields CDR1 KGHSH and CDR2 LQKENI. The CDR3 has 14 amino acids.

This clone was observed a few times. The CDR3, as DNA: TGTGCCAGCAGCCCAGCGGTTAACACGCGGGGAGGGCCAGATACGCAGTATTTT. It specifies CASSPAVNTRGGPDTQYF. The chain is built from TRBV7-6 and TRBJ2-3, with 7 bases that match TRBD2. CDR1 is SGHVS and CDR2 is FNYEAQ in the germline V gene. J gave up 4 bases and V 5 bases, and 18 bases lay outside the gene matches. This CDR3 is built from 18 residues.

This clone was seen more than once but under ten times. The chain carries TRBV3-1 (or the pseudogene TRBV3-2) and TRBJ1-1; 10 positions match TRBD1. V shed 3 bases, J shed 6 bases, and the junction held 4 bases outside the gene matches. This CDR3 is 14 amino acids long. The V gene's germline CDR1 is LGHDT and CDR2 YNNKEL (reference sequence). The CDR3 here is CASSHRQGAAEAFF. In DNA form, the CDR3 reads TGTGCCAGCAGCCACAGACAGGGGGCAGCTGAAGCTTTCTTT.

The J gene is TRBJ1-6, the V gene TRBV30, with a weak D call TRBD1 (6 bases). Germline assignment: CDR1 GTSNPN and CDR2 SVGIG (reference sequence). The CDR3 covers 14 residues. Trimming left V 0 bases short and J 7 bases short, with 10 bases between. The CDR3 region is CAWSVGQGNSPLHF. The CDR3 DNA follows: TGTGCCTGGAGTGTTGGGCAGGGGAATTCACCCCTCCACTTT.

This clone qualifies as medium-sized. The chain carries TRBV11-2 and TRBJ1-2, with a tentative D call TRBD1 (5 bases). The V end was cut by 5 bases, the J end by 2 bases, with 12 bases between. Germline CDR1 is SGHAT and CDR2 is FQNNGV. The CDR3 runs 14 residues. CDR3 nucleotide sequence: TGTGCCAGCAGCGACGGGGGATCGAACTATGGCTACACCTTC. This translates into CASSDGGSNYGYTF.

This chain connects TRBV7-6 to TRBJ2-1; D not certain. The CDR3 has 14 amino acids. Germline V gene lookup returns CDR1 SGHVS and CDR2 FNYEAQ. V gave up 1 base and J gave up 5 bases, with 9 bases separating them. DNA of the CDR3: TGTGCCAGCAGCTTAGGCTGGGCCGACAATGAGCAGTTCTTC. This encodes CASSLGWADNEQFF.